Listed below are T cell receptor beta chains from one sample, sequenced in a study of PD-L1 blockade in urothelial cancer. TCRdb keeps only in-frame clones here, not all; method: immunoSEQ multiplex PCR. The sample consists of roughly 63,000 clones, around 81% of them appearing once. Sequencing used PBMCs, obtained around atezolizumab (anti-PD-L1) treatment. All receptors derive from a man between 65 and 85 years old with urothelial cancer. The conserved cysteine and the conserved F or W are not part of the CDR3 here. The D gene is left open where the match is weak.

d_call v_call cdr3_aa
TRBD2 TRBV5-6 ASSLGLAVYEQY
- TRBV4-1 ASSRDRTGELF
TRBD1 TRBV5-1 ASSWGTGLNQPQH
- TRBV10-3 AISEGRTDTQY
TRBD2 TRBV5-4 ASSPGGESYEQY
- TRBV19 ASSIGSGEYQPQH
- TRBV2 ASAGLGADTQY
TRBD1 TRBV15 ATSRAGQGYEQY
- TRBV6-5 ASSYSWTTYNEQF
- TRBV19 ASSIQGWDSYEQY
TRBD1 TRBV19 ASRDRTNTGELF
TRBD2 TRBV27 ASSSSGKQETQY
- TRBV5-4 ASSLTGLNEQF
- TRBV5-4 ASSLGATRTYNEQF
- TRBV21-1 ASSKAGGWRGRAF
TRBD1 TRBV10-3 AIRGTGPNTEAF
TRBD1 TRBV7-9 ASSLRTGGLEKLF
- TRBV27 ASSPGGQTGELF
TRBD1 TRBV2 ASSEAGGRVTEAF
TRBD1 TRBV27 ASSLSGTGDYGYT
- TRBV25-1 ASSSTGFGTEAF
- TRBV29-1 SSQANANEKLF
TRBD1 TRBV7-6 ASSLEPGQGPADTQY
- TRBV18 ASCGGTFETQY
TRBD1 TRBV30 ACRGSYNSPLH
- TRBV2 ASRNRVTSYEQY
TRBD1 TRBV2 ASRASRDSGIDGYT
- TRBV19 ASSRGRATEAF
- TRBV2 ASRIAVGANTEAF
TRBD1 TRBV27 ASSRYGGQYEQY
TRBD2 TRBV5-1 ASSLVSSGSVNEQF
- TRBV30 AWTAGVGETQY
- TRBV20-1 SAPFLATWY